This T cell receptor beta chain came from a study of identical twins. This clonotype was detected a few times. Its antigen remains unknown. Whole-study results and caveats: The study based its conclusions on cross-sectional statistical analysis and did not follow the same donors. Zero-insertion analyses might be partly confounded by invariant T cells like MAIT and iNKT. Out-of-frame alpha sequences that twins shared showed excess low generation probability.

Template switching introduced a universal primer site, and the cDNA bore unique molecular identifiers. TCRdb reprocessed the 5' RACE reads via MiXCR and lists one record per CDR3 protein. Of approximately 240,000 distinct CDR3 sequences in the sample, about 14% were seen once. This CDR3 region has 17 residues. J gave up 5 bases and V 3 bases, and 9 bases lay outside the gene matches. The germline V gene encodes CDR1 DFQATT and CDR2 SNEGSKA (reference sequence). The chain joins TRBV20-1 to TRBJ2-3; 15 bases line up with TRBD2. The sequence was collected from a woman aged 18-30 years in good health. The material sequenced was memory (CD45RO+) T cells sorted from blood. CDR3 in DNA: TGCAGTGCTAGTACAGGACTAGCGGGAGGGCCAGGAGATACGCAGTATTTT. Translated, it gives CSASTGLAGGPGDTQYF.